The 6 T cell receptor beta chains listed next were all sequenced from one sample in a study of CD8 T cells in Susac syndrome. It was with random hexamers that roughly 0.45 to 1 ug RNA was reverse transcribed. MiXCR, run by TCRdb on the immunoSEQ multiplex PCR reads, gives a single entry per CDR3 protein. This table has more than 250,000 distinct CDR3 sequences, 92% appearing once. Source material: CD4+ T cells from PBMCs. These receptors originate from a human donor with multiple sclerosis.

The chain carries TRBV4-1 and TRBJ2-1, with 8 bases that match TRBD1. The CDR3 has 16 amino acids. The junction had 11 bases not matched to a gene; V was cut back by 4 bases and J by 6 bases. Germline V gene data show CDR1 as MGHRA and CDR2 as YSYEKL. DNA for the CDR3: TGCGCCAGCAGCCTCCCGGACAGGGCGGGCGGCAATGAGCAGTTCTTC. Amino acids: CASSLPDRAGGNEQFF.

Only one count was recorded for this clonotype. This chain links TRBV7-2 with TRBJ2-7; D possibly uses TRBD1 or TRBD2 (5 bases each). Trimming took off 5 bases at V and 4 bases at J, with 15 bases between the two ends. Germline lookup yields CDR1 SGHTA and CDR2 FQGNSA. The CDR3 spans 14 residues. The DNA for the CDR3 is TGTGCCAGCAGCGAGGGGCCGAACCCTTACGAGCAGTACTTC. The encoded protein is CASSEGPNPYEQYF.

The chain couples TRBV6-5 to TRBJ2-1; D unresolved. The CDR3 is 14 residues long. From germline, CDR1 is MNHEY and CDR2 SVGAGI. The V end lost 0 bases, the J end lost 5 bases, and 8 bases lay between the germline ends. CDR3 nucleotide sequence: TGTGCCAGCAGTTACTCAGACTCTAACAATGAGCAGTTCTTC. The encoded protein is CASSYSDSNNEQFF.

This clonotype was seen once. The chain uses TRBV9 and TRBJ2-1, with 8 bases that match TRBD2. This CDR3 contains 15 residues. J lost 7 bases, V lost 3 bases, and 9 bases had no gene match. Germline CDR1 is SGDLS and CDR2 is YYNGEE. CDR3 sequence (DNA): TGTGCCAGCAGCGCTACCGGGACTAGTGGAAATGAGCAGTTCTTC. It translates to CASSATGTSGNEQFF.

The chain is built from TRBV9 and TRBJ1-1, with D hard to call. Germline CDR1 is SGDLS and CDR2 is YYNGEE. The CDR3 loop spans 17 amino acids. V lost 0 bases and J 1 base, leaving 16 bases between the germline ends. CDR3 loop: CASSVDLMGLENTEAFF. CDR3 coding DNA: TGTGCCAGCAGCGTAGATCTGATGGGATTGGAGAACACTGAAGCTTTCTTT.

This clonotype came up once. The chain couples TRBV20-1 to TRBJ2-2; perhaps TRBD2 as D (5 bases). Trimming left V 0 bases short and J 6 bases short, with 20 bases between. Per germline, CDR1 DFQATT and CDR2 SNEGSKA (reference sequence). This CDR3 comprises 17 residues. CDR3 sequence: CSARDPKVASRSGELFF. For the CDR3, the DNA is TGCAGTGCTAGAGATCCCAAGGTAGCGAGCCGATCCGGGGAGCTGTTTTTT.